This entry features one T cell receptor (beta chain) sequence. Source study methods: Counts of nucleated cells, estimated from reference gene primer amplification, were obtained. This table comes from immunoSEQ multiplex PCR, and its TCRdb copy is limited to in-frame clones, with some not included. The V and J calls and clone size were taken over from that table, and D and trimming were inferred from the DNA. The sample contains around 170,000 clones, about 85% of which appear only once. This record comes from a study of blood T cell repertoires in COVID-19. Study as a whole: PBMCs, B-cell-depleted T cells, or T cells provided the cDNA or gDNA that made up the material.

Sequencing used peripheral blood. The TCR was taken from a man between 65 and 85 years old who had recovered from COVID-19.

The CDR3 DNA is TGTGCCAGCAGCCAACAAGCGGGAGCGGTCCACGAGCAGTACTTC. Its protein product is CASSQQAGAVHEQYF. The rearrangement links TRBV3-1 (or the pseudogene TRBV3-2) to TRBJ2-7; 8 bases fit TRBD2. After removal of 2 bases from V and 5 bases from J, the junction contained 8 bases not matched to a gene. Germline CDR1 LGHDT, CDR2 YNNKEL (reference sequence). The CDR3 length is 15 residues.